The entry below describes one TCR beta chain. This sample is drawn from a study of blood T cell repertoires in COVID-19. Study at large: PBMCs, B-cell-depleted T cells, or T cells provided the cDNA or gDNA that made up the material.

All enrollees were about 18 to 100 years old and from fewer than 25 US areas. Sequencing was performed with immunoSEQ multiplex PCR; in TCRdb, only in-frame clones are kept and a portion is missing. The data hold approximately 490,000 clones, with 70% to 90% observed a single time. The material sequenced was PBMCs or T cells enriched from blood (not recorded which). The receptor comes from a woman in her fifties or sixties who had recovered from COVID-19.

CDR3 nucleotide sequence: TGTGCCTGGAGTGTACGGGGGTTAGCCAAAAACATTCAGTACTTC. Its protein is CAWSVRGLAKNIQYF. The chain has TRBV30 and TRBJ2-4; a possible D gene is TRBD2 (6 bases). The CDR3 extends over 15 amino acids. With 0 bases removed from V and 0 bases from J, the gap between germline ends came to 9 bases. The germline gives CDR1 GTSNPN, CDR2 SVGIG (reference sequence).